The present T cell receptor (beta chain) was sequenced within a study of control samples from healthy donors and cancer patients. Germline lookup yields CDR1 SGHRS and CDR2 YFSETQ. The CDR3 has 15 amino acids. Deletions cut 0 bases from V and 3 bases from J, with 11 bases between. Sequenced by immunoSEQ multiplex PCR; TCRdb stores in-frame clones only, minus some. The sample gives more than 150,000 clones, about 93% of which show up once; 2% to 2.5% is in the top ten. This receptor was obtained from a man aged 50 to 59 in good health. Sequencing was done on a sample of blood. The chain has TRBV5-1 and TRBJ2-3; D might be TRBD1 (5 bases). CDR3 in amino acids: CASSLADPGTDTQYF. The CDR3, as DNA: TGCGCCAGCAGCTTGGCTGACCCAGGGACAGATACGCAGTATTTT.